The clone carrying this T cell receptor beta chain has only a few counts. Antigen specificity is unknown. The CDR3 length is 15 residues. The V gene lost 5 bases and the J gene lost 3 bases, with 14 bases spanning the gap. The sample comes from a study of identical twins. Study-level findings and limits: Twins shared beta out-of-frame sequences in excess, but this excess was weaker.

MiXCR was run by TCRdb on the 5' RACE reads, yielding one entry per CDR3 protein. Of 450,000 or so distinct CDR3 sequences in the sample, less than 25% were seen once. Separately, the same data were catalogued under a study of T cells expressing NK-cell markers.

This receptor was taken from a woman aged 18-29 years in good health. Sequences were obtained from CD4+ T cells sorted from blood. This chain uses TRBV12-3 or TRBV12-4 with TRBJ2-1; the D gene is possibly TRBD1 (6 bases). The CDR3 region has the DNA TGTGCCAGCAGTAAGTTGGGGGCCGGCTACAATGAGCAGTTCTTC. Translation: CASSKLGAGYNEQFF.